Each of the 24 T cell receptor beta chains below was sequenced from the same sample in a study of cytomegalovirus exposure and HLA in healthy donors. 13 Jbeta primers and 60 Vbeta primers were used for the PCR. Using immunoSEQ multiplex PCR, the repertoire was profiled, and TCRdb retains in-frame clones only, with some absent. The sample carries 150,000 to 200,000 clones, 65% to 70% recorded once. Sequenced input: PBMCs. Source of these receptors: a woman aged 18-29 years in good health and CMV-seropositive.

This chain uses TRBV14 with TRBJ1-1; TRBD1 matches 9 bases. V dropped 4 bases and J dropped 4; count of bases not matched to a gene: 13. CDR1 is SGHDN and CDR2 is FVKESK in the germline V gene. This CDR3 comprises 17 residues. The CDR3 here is CASSLRQGVEGSTEAFF. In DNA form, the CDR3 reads TGTGCCAGCAGCCTCCGACAGGGGGTCGAAGGTAGCACTGAAGCTTTCTTT.

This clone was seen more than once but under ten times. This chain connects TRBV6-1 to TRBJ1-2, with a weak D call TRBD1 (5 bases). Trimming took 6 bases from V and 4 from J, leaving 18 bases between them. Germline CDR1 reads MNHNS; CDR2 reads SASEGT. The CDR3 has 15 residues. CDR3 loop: CASRPLGGVPYGYTF. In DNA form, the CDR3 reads TGTGCCAGCAGGCCTTTGGGGGGAGTCCCCTATGGCTACACCTTC.

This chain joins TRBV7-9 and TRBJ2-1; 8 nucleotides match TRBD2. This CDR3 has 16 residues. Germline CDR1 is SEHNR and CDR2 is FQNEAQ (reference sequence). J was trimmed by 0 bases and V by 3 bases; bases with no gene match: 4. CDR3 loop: CASSLGLGDSYNEQFF. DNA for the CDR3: TGTGCCAGCAGCTTGGGACTAGGGGACTCCTACAATGAGCAGTTCTTC.

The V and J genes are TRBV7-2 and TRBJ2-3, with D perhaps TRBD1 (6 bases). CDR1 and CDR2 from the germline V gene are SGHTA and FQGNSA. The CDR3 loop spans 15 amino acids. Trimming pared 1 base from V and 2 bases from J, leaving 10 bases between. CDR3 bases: TGTGCCAGCAGCTTAGTGGGACATTTCACAGATACGCAGTATTTT. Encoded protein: CASSLVGHFTDTQYF.

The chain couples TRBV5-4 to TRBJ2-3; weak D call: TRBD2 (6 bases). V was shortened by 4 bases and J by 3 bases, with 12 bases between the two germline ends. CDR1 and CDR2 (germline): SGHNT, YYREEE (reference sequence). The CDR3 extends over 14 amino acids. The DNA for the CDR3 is TGTGCCAGCAGCGCCCGGGACTCAACAGATACGCAGTATTTT. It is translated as CASSARDSTDTQYF.

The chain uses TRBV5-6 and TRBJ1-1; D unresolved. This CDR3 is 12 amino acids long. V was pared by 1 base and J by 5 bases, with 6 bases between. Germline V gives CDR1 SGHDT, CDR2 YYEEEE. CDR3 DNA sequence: TGTGCCAGCAGCTTGCGGTGGACTGAAGCTTTCTTT. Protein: CASSLRWTEAFF.

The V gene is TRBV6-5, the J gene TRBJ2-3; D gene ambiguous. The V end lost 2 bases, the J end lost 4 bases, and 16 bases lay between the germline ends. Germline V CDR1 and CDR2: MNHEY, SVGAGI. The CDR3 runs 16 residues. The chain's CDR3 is CASSYHPSNRADTQYF. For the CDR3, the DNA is TGTGCCAGCAGTTACCACCCCTCTAACCGGGCAGATACGCAGTATTTT.

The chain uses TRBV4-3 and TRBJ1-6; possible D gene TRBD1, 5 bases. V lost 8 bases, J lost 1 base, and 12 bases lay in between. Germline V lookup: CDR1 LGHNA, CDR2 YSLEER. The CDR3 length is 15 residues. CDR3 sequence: CASRLAGSYNSPLHF. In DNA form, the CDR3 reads TGCGCCAGCCGGCTGGCAGGGTCCTATAATTCACCCCTCCACTTT.

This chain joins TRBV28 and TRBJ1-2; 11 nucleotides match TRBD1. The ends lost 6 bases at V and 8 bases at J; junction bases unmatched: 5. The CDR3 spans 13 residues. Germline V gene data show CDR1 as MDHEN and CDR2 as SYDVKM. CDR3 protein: CASSTGQGDGYTF. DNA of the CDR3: TGTGCCAGCAGCACGGGACAGGGGGACGGCTACACCTTC.

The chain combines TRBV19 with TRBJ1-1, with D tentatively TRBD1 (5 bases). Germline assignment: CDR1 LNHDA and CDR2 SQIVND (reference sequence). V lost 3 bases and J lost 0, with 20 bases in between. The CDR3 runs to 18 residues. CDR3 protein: CASSMESRRGALNTEAFF. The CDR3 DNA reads TGTGCCAGTAGTATGGAGAGCCGGAGGGGAGCCTTGAACACTGAAGCTTTCTTT.

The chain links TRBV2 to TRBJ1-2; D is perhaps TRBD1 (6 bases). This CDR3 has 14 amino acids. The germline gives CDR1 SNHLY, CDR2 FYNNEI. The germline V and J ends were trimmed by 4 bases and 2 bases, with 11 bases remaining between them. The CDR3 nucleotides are TGTGCCAGCAGTGGACAGGAAAAGAACTATGGCTACACCTTC. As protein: CASSGQEKNYGYTF.

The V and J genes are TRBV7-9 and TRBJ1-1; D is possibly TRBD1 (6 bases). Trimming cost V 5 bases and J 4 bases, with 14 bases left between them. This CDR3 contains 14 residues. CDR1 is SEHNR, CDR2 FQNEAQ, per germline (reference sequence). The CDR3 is CASSPRQAPTEAFF. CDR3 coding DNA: TGTGCCAGCAGCCCCCGACAGGCCCCCACTGAAGCTTTCTTT. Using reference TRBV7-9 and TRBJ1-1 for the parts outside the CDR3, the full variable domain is DTGVSQNPRHKITKRGQNVTFRCDPISEHNRLYWYRQTLGQGPEFLTYFQNEAQLEKSRLLSDRFSAERPKGSFSTLEIQRTEQGDSAMYLCASSPRQAPTEAFFGQGTRLTVV.

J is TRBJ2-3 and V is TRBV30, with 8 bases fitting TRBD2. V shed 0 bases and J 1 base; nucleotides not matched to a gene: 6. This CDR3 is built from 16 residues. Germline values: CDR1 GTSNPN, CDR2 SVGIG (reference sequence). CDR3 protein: CAWSVGLTSGTDTQYF. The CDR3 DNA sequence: TGTGCCTGGAGTGTCGGTTTGACTAGCGGCACAGATACGCAGTATTTT.

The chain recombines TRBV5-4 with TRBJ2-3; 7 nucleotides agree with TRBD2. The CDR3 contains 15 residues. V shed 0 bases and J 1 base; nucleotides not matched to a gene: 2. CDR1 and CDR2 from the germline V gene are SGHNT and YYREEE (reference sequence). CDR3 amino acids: CASSLVGGGTDTQYF. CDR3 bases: TGTGCCAGCAGCTTGGTGGGGGGGGGCACAGATACGCAGTATTTT.

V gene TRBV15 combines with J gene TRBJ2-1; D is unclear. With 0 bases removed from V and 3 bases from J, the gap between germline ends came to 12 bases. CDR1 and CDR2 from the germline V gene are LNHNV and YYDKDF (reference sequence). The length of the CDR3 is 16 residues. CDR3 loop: CATSRDRSGHYNEQFF. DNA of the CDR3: TGTGCCACCAGCAGAGATCGGTCCGGTCACTACAATGAGCAGTTCTTC.

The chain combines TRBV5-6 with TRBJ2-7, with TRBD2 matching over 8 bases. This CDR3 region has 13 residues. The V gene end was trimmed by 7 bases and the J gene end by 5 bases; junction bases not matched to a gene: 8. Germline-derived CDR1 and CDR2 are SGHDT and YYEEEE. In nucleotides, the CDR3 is TGTGCCAGCCTTACTAGCGGTGGGAACGAGCAGTACTTC. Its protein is CASLTSGGNEQYF.

In DNA form, the CDR3 reads TGTGCCAGCAGCTTAAATGGAGCGAGGAACACTGAAGCTTTCTTT. Protein: CASSLNGARNTEAFF. The rearrangement joins TRBV7-8 to TRBJ1-1; no clear D gene. Germline assignment: CDR1 SGHVS and CDR2 FQNEAQ. V lost 2 bases, J lost 1 base, and 11 bases lay in between. This CDR3 is 15 amino acids long.

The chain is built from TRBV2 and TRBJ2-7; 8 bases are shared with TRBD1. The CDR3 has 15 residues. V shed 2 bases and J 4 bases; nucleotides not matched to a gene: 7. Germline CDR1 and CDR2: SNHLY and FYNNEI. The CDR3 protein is CASSEKPGGSYEQYF. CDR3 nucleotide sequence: TGTGCCAGCAGTGAAAAGCCAGGGGGCAGTTACGAGCAGTACTTC. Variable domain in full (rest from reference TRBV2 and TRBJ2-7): EPEVTQTPSHQVTQMGQEVILRCVPISNHLYFYWYRQILGQKVEFLVSFYNNEISEKSEIFDDQFSVERPDGSNFTLKIRSTKLEDSAMYFCASSEKPGGSYEQYFGPGTRLTVT.

CDR3 sequence reads: CASSMGTDRPGEKLFF. CDR3 nucleotides: TGTGCCAGCAGTATGGGGACAGACAGACCTGGAGAAAAACTGTTTTTT. J is TRBJ1-4 and V is TRBV27; TRBD1 aligns across 7 bases. The germline CDR1 and CDR2 sequences are MNHEY and SMNVEV (reference sequence). V shed 5 bases, J shed 8 bases, and the junction held 14 bases outside the gene matches. CDR3 length equals 16 residues.

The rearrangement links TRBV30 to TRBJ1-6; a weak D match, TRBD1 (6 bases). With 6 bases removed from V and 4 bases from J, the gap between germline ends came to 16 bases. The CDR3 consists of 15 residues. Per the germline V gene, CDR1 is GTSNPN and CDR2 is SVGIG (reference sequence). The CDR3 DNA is TGTGCCTGCACGGGACGGACAGTTTATAATTCACCCCTCCACTTT. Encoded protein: CACTGRTVYNSPLHF.

This chain's CDR3 is CASSSYRGRGETQYF. CDR3 sequence (DNA): TGTGCCAGCAGCTCCTACAGGGGGAGAGGAGAGACCCAGTACTTC. V is TRBV11-2 and J is TRBJ2-5, with 8 bases identical to TRBD1. The CDR3 totals 15 residues. Germline V CDR1 and CDR2: SGHAT, FQNNGV. Trimming removed 4 bases from V and 4 bases from J; junction bases left unmatched: 8.

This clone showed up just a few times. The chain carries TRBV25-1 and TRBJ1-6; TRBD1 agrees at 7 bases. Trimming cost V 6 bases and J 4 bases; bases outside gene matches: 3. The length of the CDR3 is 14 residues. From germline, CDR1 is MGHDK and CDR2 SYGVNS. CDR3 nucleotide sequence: TGTGCCAGCAGCACAGGGGCGTATAATTCACCCCTCCACTTT. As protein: CASSTGAYNSPLHF. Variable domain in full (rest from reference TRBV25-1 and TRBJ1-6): EADIYQTPRYLVIGTGKKITLECSQTMGHDKMYWYQQDPGMELHLIHYSYGVNSTEKGDLSSESTVSRIRTEHFPLTLESARPSHTSQYLCASSTGAYNSPLHFGNGTRLTVT.

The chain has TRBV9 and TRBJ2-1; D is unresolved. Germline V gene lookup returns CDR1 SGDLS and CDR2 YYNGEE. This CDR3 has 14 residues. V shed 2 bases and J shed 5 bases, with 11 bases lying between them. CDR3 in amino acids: CASSVDTRDNEQFF. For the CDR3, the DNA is TGTGCCAGCAGCGTGGATACCCGGGACAATGAGCAGTTCTTC.

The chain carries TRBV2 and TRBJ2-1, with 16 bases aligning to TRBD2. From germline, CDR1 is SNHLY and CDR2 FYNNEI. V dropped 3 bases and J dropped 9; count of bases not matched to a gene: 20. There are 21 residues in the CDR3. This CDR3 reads CASSDSLTGTGTSGRAGEQFF. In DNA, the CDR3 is TGTGCCAGCAGTGACTCACTAACAGGGACCGGGACTAGCGGGAGGGCCGGTGAGCAGTTCTTC.